This T cell receptor (beta chain) was captured by sequencing in a study of blood T cell repertoires in COVID-19. This CDR3 has 13 amino acids. Germline values: CDR1 MNHNY, CDR2 SVGAGI (reference sequence). The V and J ends lost 8 bases and 2 bases respectively, with 11 bases between them. In the authors' workflow: Amplification of reference gene primers provided the estimated nucleated cell counts. This table comes from immunoSEQ multiplex PCR, and its TCRdb copy is limited to in-frame clones, with some not included. The D gene and trimming were derived from the DNA, and the V and J assignments and clone size from that table. Counted here are nearly 250,000 clones, about 89% occurring once; the ten biggest clones make up 1.5% to 2%.

The genes are TRBV6-6 and TRBJ2-3, with D perhaps TRBD2 (5 bases). Material for sequencing was peripheral blood. The source is a woman in her sixties or seventies who had recovered from COVID-19. The CDR3 coding sequence is TGTGCCAGCGAGAGGGCCCTCACAGATACGCAGTATTTT. Encoded protein: CASERALTDTQYF.